The 21 T cell receptor beta chains reported below all come from one sample, sequenced in a study of identical twins. TCRdb called the 5' RACE reads again in MiXCR, with one record for every CDR3 protein. The table shows approximately 240,000 distinct CDR3 sequences, with more than 12% occurring only once. Specimen: memory (CD45RO+) T cells sorted from blood. Source of these receptors: a woman younger than 30 in good health.

This sequence joins TRBV6-5 and TRBJ2-3; 9 nucleotides match TRBD2. The V gene end was trimmed by 4 bases and the J gene end by 6 bases; junction bases not matched to a gene: 8. The CDR3 covers 15 residues. The V gene's germline CDR1 is MNHEY and CDR2 SVGAGI. This chain's CDR3 is CASSWTSVGRDTQYF. In DNA form, the CDR3 reads TGTGCCAGCAGTTGGACTAGCGTGGGTAGGGATACGCAGTATTTT.

V is TRBV5-1 and J is TRBJ2-5, with TRBD1 matching 7 bases. Germline CDR1 and CDR2: SGHRS and YFSETQ. The CDR3 extends over 14 amino acids. Losses at the gene ends were 5 bases for V and 1 base for J; bases not matched to a gene: 5. In nucleotides, the CDR3 is TGCGCCAGCAGGGCCGGGACAGCCCAAGAGACCCAGTACTTC. It is translated as CASRAGTAQETQYF.

The V and J genes are TRBV20-1 and TRBJ1-3; D gene ambiguous. V was clipped by 4 bases and J by 4 bases, with 2 bases between them. CDR1 is DFQATT, CDR2 SNEGSKA, per germline (reference sequence). This CDR3 comprises 10 residues. The CDR3 is CSAKGNTIYF. For the CDR3, the DNA is TGCAGTGCTAAGGGAAACACCATATATTTT.

This clonotype was seen only a few times. The rearrangement uses TRBV6-5 and TRBJ2-5, with TRBD1 matching over 9 bases. The CDR3 has 17 amino acids. V shed 2 bases and J 4 bases; nucleotides not matched to a gene: 11. Germline V lookup: CDR1 MNHEY, CDR2 SVGAGI. The CDR3 loop is CASSYPPPGQGGETQYF. CDR3 DNA: TGTGCCAGCAGTTACCCGCCACCGGGACAGGGAGGAGAGACCCAGTACTTC.

Here the CDR3 reads CASSFGQVGYEQYF. DNA of the CDR3: TGTGCCAGCAGTTTCGGGCAGGTAGGCTACGAGCAGTACTTC. V and J are TRBV12-3 or TRBV12-4 and TRBJ2-7; D not certain. The length of the CDR3 is 14 residues. Trimming shortened V by 3 bases and J by 3 bases, and 12 bases separated the two germline ends.

The gene calls are TRBV7-9 and TRBJ2-2; possibly TRBD2 for D (5 bases). The V gene lost 4 bases and the J gene lost 6 bases, with 21 bases spanning the gap. Germline V gene sequence: CDR1 SEHNR, CDR2 FQNEAQ (reference sequence). CDR3 size: 17 residues. The CDR3 sequence is CASSYLLASRESGELFF. DNA for the CDR3: TGTGCCAGCAGCTACCTCCTAGCATCGAGGGAATCCGGGGAGCTGTTTTTT.

This clonotype was observed many times. CDR3 in amino acids: CASSQGLADTQYF. As DNA, the CDR3 is TGTGCCAGCAGCCAAGGGTTAGCGGATACGCAGTATTTT. The genes are TRBV4-2 and TRBJ2-3, with D perhaps TRBD2 (5 bases). V was shortened by 1 base and J by 6 bases, with 8 bases between the two germline ends. Germline V lookup: CDR1 LGHNA, CDR2 YNFKEQ. CDR3 size: 13 residues.

The chain employs TRBV28 and TRBJ2-7; 7 nucleotides align to TRBD2. Germline V gene lookup returns CDR1 MDHEN and CDR2 SYDVKM. The J segment lost 3 bases and the V segment lost 3 bases, leaving 5 bases of the junction unmatched. CDR3 length: 14 amino acids. This CDR3 reads CASSFSGSNYEQYF. CDR3 coding DNA: TGTGCCAGCAGTTTTAGCGGGTCTAACTACGAGCAGTACTTC.

V gene TRBV20-1 combines with J gene TRBJ1-2; D is undetermined. V lost 4 bases and J lost 2, with 8 bases in between. The CDR3 extends over 12 amino acids. Germline V lookup: CDR1 DFQATT, CDR2 SNEGSKA (reference sequence). CDR3 sequence reads: CSANKGNYGYTF. The CDR3 DNA is TGCAGTGCTAATAAGGGAAACTATGGCTACACCTTC.

This clonotype was counted between two and nine times. This rearrangement joins TRBV12-3 or TRBV12-4 to TRBJ2-2, with D hard to call. The CDR3 is made up of 17 amino acids. Trimming pared 5 bases from V and 1 base from J, leaving 17 bases between. CDR3 sequence reads: CASSPAWEKWNTGELFF. For the CDR3, the DNA is TGTGCCAGCAGTCCGGCTTGGGAAAAGTGGAACACCGGGGAGCTGTTTTTT.

This clonotype came up many times. This chain joins TRBV5-1 and TRBJ2-1; D not certain. Trimming removed 2 bases from V and 1 base from J, with 7 bases in between. Per germline, CDR1 SGHRS and CDR2 YFSETQ. The CDR3 extends over 14 amino acids. The CDR3 reads CASSLTVSYNEQFF. The CDR3 DNA follows: TGCGCCAGCAGCTTAACGGTATCCTACAATGAGCAGTTCTTC. The whole variable domain, filled in from reference TRBV5-1 and TRBJ2-1, reads KAGVTQTPRYLIKTRGQQVTLSCSPISGHRSVSWYQQTPGQGLQFLFEYFSETQRNKGNFPGRFSGRQFSNSRSEMNVSTLELGDSALYLCASSLTVSYNEQFFGPGTRLTVL.

In its sample, this clonotype was seen many times. The chain joins TRBV11-1 to TRBJ1-5, with TRBD1 identical over 9 bases. The J segment lost 0 bases and the V segment lost 1 base, leaving 7 bases of the junction unmatched. CDR1 is SGHAT, CDR2 FQDESV, per germline (reference sequence). The CDR3 runs to 18 residues. This CDR3 reads CASSLGPGQGYSNQPQHF. CDR3 DNA: TGTGCCAGCAGCTTAGGACCCGGACAGGGGTATAGCAATCAGCCCCAGCATTTT.

This clonotype has just one count. This chain connects TRBV7-2 to TRBJ2-1, with TRBD1 identical over 7 bases. Germline lookup yields CDR1 SGHTA and CDR2 FQGNSA. V was clipped by 1 base and J by 0 bases; unmatched bases: 6. The CDR3 runs 17 residues. The CDR3 sequence: CASSLGYRGSSYNEQFF. The CDR3 DNA follows: TGTGCCAGCAGCTTAGGATACAGGGGCAGCTCCTACAATGAGCAGTTCTTC.

This clonotype appeared many times. The CDR3 is CASSLSAGFNSPLHF. The CDR3 DNA follows: TGTGCCAGCAGCTTATCGGCAGGGTTTAATTCACCCCTCCACTTT. This sequence joins TRBV11-2 and TRBJ1-6; possibly TRBD1 for D (5 bases). V lost 2 bases and J lost 6, with 11 bases in between. This CDR3 region has 15 residues. In germline, CDR1 is SGHAT, CDR2 FQNNGV.

This clonotype was observed many times. This chain connects TRBV10-2 to TRBJ1-2; TRBD1 agrees at 7 bases. Looked up from germline, CDR1 is WSHSY and CDR2 is SAAADI. The CDR3 is 13 residues long. Trimming at V came to 7 bases and at J to 7 bases, leaving 9 bases not matched to a gene. Written as DNA, the CDR3 is TGCGCCAGCACACTAGACAGGGAGGGTGGCTACACCTTC. Protein product: CASTLDREGGYTF.

The J gene is TRBJ2-5, the V gene TRBV2; 14 bases line up with TRBD2. CDR3 length: 16 residues. Germline V CDR1 and CDR2: SNHLY, FYNNEI. With V trimmed by 5 bases and J by 6 bases, 8 bases remained unmatched. Here the CDR3 DNA reads TGTGCCAGCAGTCAAACTGGGACTAGCGGGAGACAGACCCAGTACTTC. Encoded protein: CASSQTGTSGRQTQYF.

This clonotype occurred a few times. As DNA, the CDR3 is TGTGCCAGCAGCTTAAACAGGGCAGGCTATGGCTACACCTTC. Translation: CASSLNRAGYGYTF. The chain links TRBV11-2 to TRBJ1-2, with D possibly being TRBD1 (6 bases). The germline V and J ends were trimmed by 2 bases and 4 bases, with 11 bases remaining between them. From germline, CDR1 is SGHAT and CDR2 FQNNGV. The CDR3 consists of 14 residues.

This clonotype came up a few times. The V call is TRBV19, the J call TRBJ2-3; 9 positions match TRBD2. After removal of 10 bases from V and 5 bases from J, the junction contained 10 bases not matched to a gene. The length of the CDR3 is 14 residues. Per germline, CDR1 LNHDA and CDR2 SQIVND (reference sequence). This chain's CDR3 is CATAGASGVDTQYF. The CDR3 coding sequence is TGTGCCACCGCGGGGGCTAGCGGGGTAGATACGCAGTATTTT.

CDR3 nucleotide sequence: TGTGCCAGCAGTCACGGACAGGGGAAGAATGAGCAGTTCTTC. Its translation: CASSHGQGKNEQFF. The chain uses TRBV12-3 or TRBV12-4 and TRBJ2-1, with 9 bases matching TRBD1. The CDR3 contains 14 residues. J lost 7 bases, V lost 5 bases, and 6 bases had no gene match.

CDR3 nucleotide sequence: TGTGCCAGCAGTGTGACTAGCGGGGGCTACGAGCAGTACTTC. This encodes CASSVTSGGYEQYF. V usage is TRBV28 and J usage is TRBJ2-7, with 12 positions matching TRBD2. The CDR3 length is 14 residues. Germline-derived CDR1 and CDR2 are MDHEN and SYDVKM. J gave up 3 bases and V 5 bases, and 2 bases lay outside the gene matches.

This clonotype was seen a handful of times. This sequence joins TRBV11-3 and TRBJ2-7; TRBD1 or TRBD2 may be the D gene (5 bases each). This CDR3 comprises 16 residues. CDR1 is SGHNT and CDR2 is YENEEA in the germline V gene. Trimming shortened V by 5 bases and J by 3 bases, and 20 bases separated the two germline ends. This CDR3 is CASSPYEWERGYEQYF. CDR3 nucleotide sequence: TGTGCCAGCAGCCCTTACGAGTGGGAGAGGGGCTACGAGCAGTACTTC.